The subject of this entry is one T cell receptor (beta chain). There is no known antigen for this receptor. No base qualities exist here, and no much larger clone lies one base off it. This sample stems from a study of blood T cell repertoires in COVID-19 (dated by TCRdb to 2018 to 2020). Concerning the study at large: Collaborator samples came from the United States, Italy and Spain and covered acute and convalescent phases of COVID-19. The material from the prospective study consisted of cDNA or gDNA derived from T cells, B-cell-depleted T cells, or PBMCs. HLA class I and class II types, where available, came from metadata supplied by the sample provider rather than from assay-based typing. The samples were drawn from two sources: the first 160 participants of the ongoing ImmuneRACE study, and 1,000 to 1,500 subjects contributed by 6 global collaborators. The repertoires were released in a freely available public database intended as a resource for research on the immune response to SARS-CoV-2. The sample metadata nearly always contained a de-identified subject ID, COVID-19 status, age in years and sex. Deeply sampled blood TCRbeta repertoires from subjects exposed to, actively infected with, or recovered from COVID-19 were included in the dataset.

The full study reports these points: Clinical and demographic metadata were provided uncurated, with the amount varying by source and participant.

Each collaborating institution followed its own protocols to collect whole blood in K2EDTA tubes. Collaborator samples were shipped for TCRbeta analysis as frozen whole blood, isolated PBMCs, or DNA extracted from either sample type. The CDR3 sequence holds 13 residues, the cysteine and phenylalanine included. Kept here is only the CDR3 DNA, which spans 39 bases and is read in frame from base 1. The germline V gene (reference sequence) supplies CDR1 SGHKS and CDR2 YYEKEE. V is shortened by 2 bases, J by 3 bases, and the region joining them spans 9 bases. TCRbeta CDR3 regions were amplified from genomic DNA by means of the immunoSEQ Assay, a bias-controlled multiplex PCR. For the original study's pipeline: Within the assay, amplification of reference gene primers was used to estimate how many nucleated cells each sample contained. Sequence reads were collapsed and filtered to measure the absolute abundance of every unique TCRbeta CDR3 rearrangement. For each sample, productive Simpson clonality was calculated as the square root of Simpson's diversity index over productive rearrangements. The source is immuneACCESS, and TCRdb retained only in-frame sequences with V and J called. Part of the clones is not carried over; for the studies checked, unresolved V genes explain less than half of this, and the remainder is unexplained. The D gene and trimming were derived from the DNA, and the V and J assignments and clone size from that table. Here the sample has roughly 250,000 clones; roughly 90% occur a single time. The top ten clonotypes cover around 0.88% of the sample.

Recombination joined TRBV5-5 with TRBJ2-7; no D segment can be confidently identified. Sequenced material: peripheral blood. This clonotype was obtained from a man in his thirties or forties with acute or convalescent COVID-19. Here the CDR3 is given as CASSFPPSYEQYF. The base sequence is TGTGCCAGCAGCTTTCCGCCGAGCTACGAGCAGTACTTC.